The 3 T cell receptor beta chains below come from one sample, sequenced in a study of shared clonotypes between healthy human individuals. Profiling relied on immunoSEQ multiplex PCR, and the TCRdb table lists in-frame clones only, not all of them. The table includes approximately 1,000,000 clones, about 84% detected once. Source material: memory CD4+ T cells from PBMCs. The subset denotes: CD45RA-negative fraction. The receptors stem from a man younger than 30 in good health. Some clones in this sample may be carry-over from other donors' samples.

V is TRBV6-6 and J is TRBJ2-5; no clear D. There are 13 residues in the CDR3. The V and J ends lost 5 bases and 4 bases respectively, with 11 bases between them. Germline lookup yields CDR1 MNHNY and CDR2 SVGAGI (reference sequence). The CDR3 DNA reads as TGTGCCAGCAGTAGCCGATCTCGAGAGACCCAGTACTTC. Translation: CASSSRSRETQYF.

V gene TRBV28 combines with J gene TRBJ1-4, with D possibly being TRBD1 (6 bases). Germline CDR1 reads MDHEN; CDR2 reads SYDVKM. This CDR3 has 14 amino acids. Trimming stripped 7 bases from V and 4 bases from J, with 13 bases between. The CDR3 bases are TGTGCCAGCACCCGGACAGTGATTAATGAAAAACTGTTTTTT. Translating it yields CASTRTVINEKLFF.

The genes are TRBV9 and TRBJ2-5, with TRBD2 as a possible D gene (6 bases). In germline, CDR1 is SGDLS, CDR2 YYNGEE. The V end lost 0 bases, the J end lost 1 base, and 16 bases lay between the germline ends. The CDR3 is made up of 17 amino acids. The CDR3 loop reads CASSVGLPGGTQETQYF. For the CDR3, the DNA is TGTGCCAGCAGCGTAGGTCTTCCGGGCGGGACCCAAGAGACCCAGTACTTC.